This is a list of T cell receptor beta chains from one sample in a study of TIL therapy for anti-PD-1-resistant metastatic lung cancer. Assay: immunoSEQ multiplex PCR; the TCRdb copy retains only in-frame clones and omits some. The sample carries about 46,000 clones, 80% to 90% recorded once. The sample consisted of blood, taken at baseline. All receptors come from a person aged 30 to 80 with non-small cell lung cancer. Each CDR3 is given with its conserved first and last residue. A D gene is named only where the DNA matches it firmly. A row's size may be missing; if present it is once, few, many or a size class.

j_gene	d_gene	abundance	v_gene	CDR3nt	CDR3aa
TRBJ2-3	NA	NA	TRBV5-1	TGCGCCAGCAGCTTGGGGGAACGCACAGATACGCAGTATTTT	CASSLGERTDTQYF
TRBJ1-1	NA	NA	TRBV28	TGTGCCAGCAGGCATCCTTCGGTGGGCACTGAAGCTTTCTTT	CASRHPSVGTEAFF
TRBJ1-2	NA	NA	TRBV7-9	TGTGCCAGCAGCCCCCTGGGACGGGGCAGGGGCTACACCTTC	CASSPLGRGRGYTF
TRBJ2-7	TRBD1	NA	TRBV28	TGTGCCAGGGGACAACTCACAGACAGGGTAGTTTTGCACGAGCAGTACTTC	CARGQLTDRVVLHEQYF
TRBJ2-3	NA	NA	TRBV5-1	TGCGCCAGCAGCTCCCTGATCGGGGGACCCACAGATACGCAGTATTTT	CASSSLIGGPTDTQYF
TRBJ2-6	TRBD1	NA	TRBV30	TGTGCCTGGAGCCACAGGGGGAACTCTGGGGCCAACGTCCTGACTTTC	CAWSHRGNSGANVLTF
TRBJ1-2	NA	NA	TRBV29-1	TGCAGCGTCGTCGGGGGTGTGGGGCGCTCCTATGGCTACACCTTC	CSVVGGVGRSYGYTF
TRBJ1-6	NA	NA	TRBV10-3	TGTGCCATCAGCCCTACTCCAAATTCACCCCTCCACTTT	CAISPTPNSPLHF
TRBJ1-5	TRBD1	NA	TRBV19	TGTGCCAGTAGTATACAGGGGGGCAATCAGCCCCAGCATTTT	CASSIQGGNQPQHF
TRBJ1-1	NA	NA	TRBV5-1	TGCGCCAGCAGCTTACAGGCCACAATGAACACTGAAGCTTTCTTT	CASSLQATMNTEAFF
TRBJ2-5	TRBD2	few	TRBV5-6	TGTGCCAGCAGCTTGTCTAGCGGGACTAACCAAGAGACCCAGTACTTC	CASSLSSGTNQETQYF
TRBJ2-2	NA	NA	TRBV30	TGTGCCTGGAAGACAGGCGCGAACACCGGGGAGCTGTTTTTT	CAWKTGANTGELFF
TRBJ2-1	NA	NA	TRBV28	TGTGCCAGCAGTTTATTAAAGGCAGGCACCTACAATGAGCAGTTCTTC	CASSLLKAGTYNEQFF
TRBJ2-3	TRBD2	NA	TRBV7-9	TGTGCCAGCAGCTCCTCGCTCTGGACTAGCGGGGGGGCCACAGATACGCAGTATTTT	CASSSSLWTSGGATDTQYF
TRBJ2-5	TRBD2	once	TRBV6-5	TGTGCCAGCAGTTACTCGACGGGACTAGTTGAGACCCAGTACTTC	CASSYSTGLVETQYF
TRBJ2-4	NA	NA	TRBV9	TGTGCCAGCAGCATGGGACCCTTAGCCAAAAACATTCAGTACTTC	CASSMGPLAKNIQYF
TRBJ2-7	NA	NA	TRBV27	TGTGCCAGCAGTCGCGGGGCAGGGGGGGTCTACGAGCAGTACTTC	CASSRGAGGVYEQYF
TRBJ2-1	TRBD2	NA	TRBV4-3	TGCGCCAGCAGCCAAACCGGGACTAGCCCCAATGAGCAGTTCTTC	CASSQTGTSPNEQFF
TRBJ2-4	NA	NA	TRBV29-1	TGCAGCGTCCTCCAAACGGGCAAAAACATTCAGTACTTC	CSVLQTGKNIQYF
TRBJ1-1	TRBD1	NA	TRBV6-1	TGTGCCAGCACAGGGGGGGGGACTGAAGCTTTCTTT	CASTGGGTEAFF
TRBJ2-2	TRBD2	NA	TRBV6-1	TGTGCCAGCAGTGACCTAGCGGGGGGCGCCGGGGAGCTGTTTTTT	CASSDLAGGAGELFF
TRBJ2-7	NA	once	TRBV5-6	TGTGCCAGCAGCTCGACACTCGAGCAGTACTTC	CASSSTLEQYF
TRBJ2-7	NA	NA	TRBV19	TGTGCCAGTAGTATCGAACAGGGCTCCGGGAACGAGCAGTACTTC	CASSIEQGSGNEQYF
TRBJ2-1	NA	once	TRBV5-1	TGCGCCAGCAGCTTGGGTGCGGCGCAGGGTTTGTTAATTGAGCAGTTCTTC	CASSLGAAQGLLIEQFF
TRBJ1-1	NA	NA	TRBV7-3	TGTGCCAGCAGCTTAAGAGGGCCATGGATTTACACTGAAGCTTTCTTT	CASSLRGPWIYTEAFF
TRBJ2-3	NA	NA	TRBV9	TGTGCCAGCAGCGTAGTGGAGGGCCGCACAGATACGCAGTATTTT	CASSVVEGRTDTQYF
TRBJ1-2	TRBD1	NA	TRBV6-5	TGTGCCAGCAGTTACCGGACAGGGGAATATGGCTACACCTTC	CASSYRTGEYGYTF
TRBJ2-6	NA	NA	TRBV27	TGTGCCAGCAGTTGGGGCTCTGGGGCCAACGTCCTGACTTTC	CASSWGSGANVLTF
TRBJ2-3	TRBD2	NA	TRBV7-2	TGTGCCAGCAGCTTAGGAGCTGGACTAGGACGGGCAGATACGCAGTATTTT	CASSLGAGLGRADTQYF
TRBJ2-2	NA	NA	TRBV12-3/TRBV12-4	TGTGCCAGCAGCCGGGACGTCACCGGGGAGCTGTTTTTT	CASSRDVTGELFF
TRBJ2-1	TRBD2	NA	TRBV7-2	TGTGCCAGCAGCTTAGATAGTAGCGGGGGGTTTTACAATGAGCAGTTCTTC	CASSLDSSGGFYNEQFF
TRBJ1-4	NA	NA	TRBV19	TGTGCCAGCACGAGGGGTCTAAATGAAAAACTGTTTTTT	CASTRGLNEKLFF
TRBJ1-2	TRBD1	NA	TRBV7-2	TGTGCCTCGGGACAGGGGGCTTCTCTTGGCTACACCTTC	CASGQGASLGYTF
TRBJ2-1	TRBD1	NA	TRBV28	TGTGCCAGCACCTCCGAGGACAGGGGAGTCCATGAGCAGTTCTTC	CASTSEDRGVHEQFF
TRBJ2-7	NA	once	TRBV7-2	TGTGCCAGCAGTCTGACGGGATCGGGCGAGCAGTACTTC	CASSLTGSGEQYF
TRBJ2-7	TRBD2	NA	TRBV7-2	TGTGCCAGCAGCTTAACTAGCGGGGACTCCTACGAGCAGTACTTC	CASSLTSGDSYEQYF
TRBJ1-6	TRBD1	NA	TRBV10-2	TGCGCCAGCAGTGAAGAATACCGGGACAGGGCTTATAATTCACCCCTCCACTTT	CASSEEYRDRAYNSPLHF
TRBJ2-3	TRBD1	NA	TRBV7-2	TGTGCCAGCCGTAGTCAGGGGGCGAGCACAGATACGCAGTATTTT	CASRSQGASTDTQYF
TRBJ2-6	NA	NA	TRBV6-5	TGTGCCAGCACAGCCAGGGGCTCTGGGGCCAACGTCCTGACTTTC	CASTARGSGANVLTF
TRBJ1-6	TRBD1	NA	TRBV18	TGTGCCAGCTCACCACCAGGGGGCGAAAATTCACCCCTCCACTTT	CASSPPGGENSPLHF
TRBJ2-1	TRBD2	NA	TRBV7-9	TGTGCCAGCAGCTTAGACCCCGGGGGAGCGGGGGCCTTAAATGAGCAGTTCTTC	CASSLDPGGAGALNEQFF
TRBJ1-2	TRBD1	few	TRBV4-1	TGCGCCAGCAGCCAAGGTCACGGACAGGGGGACTATGGCTACACCTTC	CASSQGHGQGDYGYTF
TRBJ1-6	NA	NA	TRBV14	TGTGCCAGCAGCCAGTTATCATCAGTTAATTCACCCCTCCACTTT	CASSQLSSVNSPLHF
TRBJ2-1	TRBD2	NA	TRBV6-1	TGTGCCAGCAGTGCGAATAGCGGGAGTACCTACAATGAGCAGTTCTTC	CASSANSGSTYNEQFF
TRBJ1-1	NA	NA	TRBV5-5	TGTGCCAGCAGCTTGGCCGGTTTTAAGGGGAACACTGAAGCTTTCTTT	CASSLAGFKGNTEAFF
TRBJ2-1	TRBD2	NA	TRBV11-3	TGTGCCAGCAGCTTATCTGCGGGGAGCGGGGTGGGGCAGTTCTTC	CASSLSAGSGVGQFF
TRBJ2-3	NA	NA	TRBV7-3	TGTGCCAGCAGCTTCGACCCTAGCACAGATACGCAGTATTTT	CASSFDPSTDTQYF
TRBJ2-7	NA	NA	TRBV19	TGTGCCAGTAGTATCCAAGGCGTCAGGGATCGCGAGCAGTACTTC	CASSIQGVRDREQYF
TRBJ1-3	NA	NA	TRBV9	TGTGCCAGCAGCGTAGCTATTGGGGTTGGAAACACCATATATTTT	CASSVAIGVGNTIYF
TRBJ2-1	TRBD2	NA	TRBV11-3	TGTGCCAGCAGCTTAACGGCGGGAGGGAACTACAATGAGCAGTTCTTC	CASSLTAGGNYNEQFF
TRBJ2-5	TRBD1	NA	TRBV7-2	TGTGCCAGCAGCACCAGGACAGGGTCAGAGACCCAGTACTTC	CASSTRTGSETQYF